The 27 T cell receptor beta chains given below trace back to one sample, sequenced in a study of blood T cell repertoires in COVID-19. Sequenced by immunoSEQ multiplex PCR; TCRdb stores in-frame clones only, minus some. The sample records tens of thousands of clones, about 92% being singletons. The sample was peripheral blood. Receptors originate from a middle-aged man with acute or convalescent COVID-19.

V is TRBV7-9 and J is TRBJ2-1, with 14 bases aligning to TRBD2. The CDR3 extends over 17 amino acids. V was clipped by 8 bases and J by 1 base; unmatched bases: 7. Germline CDR1 reads SEHNR; CDR2 reads FQNEAQ (reference sequence). The CDR3 bases are TGTGCCAGCCACGGGACTAGCGGGGGCACATCCTACAATGAGCAGTTCTTC. It yields the protein CASHGTSGGTSYNEQFF.

The chain carries TRBV10-1 and TRBJ2-1, with D perhaps matching TRBD2 (6 bases). The CDR3 covers 16 residues. V was clipped by 0 bases and J by 5 bases, with 14 bases between them. Per the germline V gene, CDR1 is WNHNN and CDR2 is SYGVQD (reference sequence). The CDR3 DNA is TGCGCCAGCAGTGAGTCGGCGGCTAGCGTAAACAATGAGCAGTTCTTC. Its translation: CASSESAASVNNEQFF.

V and J are TRBV11-2 and TRBJ1-3; a possible D gene is TRBD1 (6 bases). In germline, CDR1 is SGHAT, CDR2 FQNNGV. Between the trimmed V and J ends, which lost 5 bases and 0 bases, there was a span of 8 bases. The CDR3 is 14 residues long. The CDR3 coding sequence is TGTGCCAGCAGCCTGGACAGCTCTGGAAACACCATATATTTT. This translates into CASSLDSSGNTIYF.

The V call is TRBV20-1, the J call TRBJ2-7; TRBD2 might be the D (7 bases). Trimming cost V 3 bases and J 5 bases, with 11 bases left between them. CDR1 is DFQATT and CDR2 is SNEGSKA in the germline V gene (reference sequence). This CDR3 has 12 residues. CDR3 residues: CSASRGAHEQYF. CDR3 bases: TGCAGTGCTAGTCGGGGGGCCCACGAGCAGTACTTC.

The chain joins TRBV9 to TRBJ1-1, with D possibly TRBD1 on 5 matching bases. This CDR3 spans 15 amino acids. Germline CDR1 reads SGDLS; CDR2 reads YYNGEE. Trimming cost V 0 bases and J 3 bases, with 12 bases left between them. The CDR3 nucleotides read TGTGCCAGCAGCGTAGGGGCAGGGAGGTACACTGAAGCTTTCTTT. It translates to CASSVGAGRYTEAFF.

This clone was counted a single time. The chain carries TRBV4-3 and TRBJ1-4; 9 bases map to TRBD1. The CDR3 consists of 15 residues. Trimming at V came to 3 bases and at J to 7 bases, leaving 6 bases not matched to a gene. Germline CDR1 and CDR2: LGHNA and YSLEER. The CDR3 loop is CASSQAGTGREKLFF. The CDR3 region has the DNA TGCGCCAGCAGCCAGGCCGGGACAGGGCGTGAAAAACTGTTTTTT.

The chain recombines TRBV6-1 with TRBJ1-2; D gene unclear. The germline CDR1 and CDR2 sequences are MNHNS and SASEGT. V lost 0 bases and J 7 bases, leaving 9 bases between the germline ends. The CDR3 loop spans 13 amino acids. The CDR3 DNA reads TGTGCCAGCAGTGAAGCCCGTCCCTCTGGCTACACCTTC. Translation gives CASSEARPSGYTF.

This clone turned up a few times. V gene TRBV2 combines with J gene TRBJ2-7; D remains unclear. Trimming pared 5 bases from V and 6 bases from J, leaving 8 bases between. Germline assignment: CDR1 SNHLY and CDR2 FYNNEI. The CDR3 consists of 11 residues. CDR3 coding DNA: TGTGCCAGCAGTCCTGTCGGCGAGCAGTACTTC. Residues: CASSPVGEQYF.

The chain couples TRBV6-5 to TRBJ2-3, with TRBD1 as a possible D gene (6 bases). Deletions cut 4 bases from V and 5 bases from J, with 16 bases between. The CDR3 consists of 15 residues. CDR1 MNHEY and CDR2 SVGAGI come from the germline V gene. The CDR3 is CASSFRSGVEDTQYF. In DNA, the CDR3 is TGTGCCAGCAGTTTTCGCTCAGGGGTGGAAGATACGCAGTATTTT.

The chain carries TRBV6-5 and TRBJ1-3, with no clear D. Trimming took off 2 bases at V and 8 bases at J, with 7 bases between the two ends. Looked up from germline, CDR1 is MNHEY and CDR2 is SVGAGI. The CDR3 is 12 amino acids. CDR3 residues: CASSYEGHTIYF. DNA for the CDR3: TGTGCCAGCAGTTACGAGGGTCACACCATATATTTT.

The rearrangement links TRBV11-1 to TRBJ2-3; a weak D match, TRBD2 (5 bases). Germline V lookup: CDR1 SGHAT, CDR2 FQDESV (reference sequence). The V end was cut by 4 bases, the J end by 7 bases, with 12 bases between. The length of the CDR3 is 13 residues. The CDR3 region has the DNA TGTGCCAGCAGCTCCGGGGTCCTCAATACGCAGTATTTT. It encodes CASSSGVLNTQYF.

The V gene is TRBV2, the J gene TRBJ1-5, with D tentatively TRBD1 (6 bases). The CDR3 covers 16 residues. The V gene's germline CDR1 is SNHLY and CDR2 FYNNEI. Trimming pared 6 bases from V and 6 bases from J, leaving 21 bases between. This CDR3 reads CASSDPGQGLGQPQHF. The CDR3 nucleotides are TGTGCCAGCAGCGATCCGGGGCAGGGGCTGGGTCAGCCCCAGCATTTT.

This clone was detected only a few times. This chain connects TRBV19 to TRBJ1-5, with D possibly matching TRBD1 (6 bases). CDR1 and CDR2 (germline): LNHDA, SQIVND (reference sequence). The CDR3 spans 13 residues. Between the trimmed V and J ends, which lost 3 bases and 6 bases, there was a span of 9 bases. CDR3 protein: CASSMGGGQPQHF. In DNA, the CDR3 is TGTGCCAGTAGTATGGGAGGGGGTCAGCCCCAGCATTTT.

V and J are TRBV9 and TRBJ1-1; tentatively, D is TRBD1 (6 bases). The germline gives CDR1 SGDLS, CDR2 YYNGEE. The CDR3 loop spans 17 amino acids. Trimming left V 4 bases short and J 0 bases short, with 19 bases between. The CDR3 here is CASSPLSLGAVNTEAFF. The CDR3 nucleotides read TGTGCCAGCAGCCCCCTTTCGCTGGGGGCGGTGAACACTGAAGCTTTCTTT. The whole variable domain, filled in from reference TRBV9 and TRBJ1-1, reads DSGVTQTPKHLITATGQRVTLRCSPRSGDLSVYWYQQSLDQGLQFLIQYYNGEERAKGNILERFSAQQFPDLHSELNLSSLELGDSALYFCASSPLSLGAVNTEAFFGQGTRLTVV.

CDR3 sequence reads: CASGHEGYEQFF. As DNA, the CDR3 is TGTGCTAGTGGTCACGAGGGCTATGAGCAGTTCTTC. V gene TRBV12-5 combines with J gene TRBJ2-1; perhaps TRBD2 as D (5 bases). The CDR3 length is 12 residues. CDR1 and CDR2 (germline): LGHNT, FRNRAP. Trimming took 5 bases from V and 8 from J, leaving 10 bases between them.

The rearrangement joins TRBV7-9 to TRBJ2-5, with 7 bases matching TRBD2. J gave up 2 bases and V 5 bases, and 5 bases lay outside the gene matches. CDR3 length: 14 residues. Germline CDR1 and CDR2: SEHNR and FQNEAQ (reference sequence). The CDR3, as DNA: TGTGCCAGCAGCCCCCAACTAGCGCAAGAGACCCAGTACTTC. It encodes CASSPQLAQETQYF.

The chain links TRBV19 to TRBJ2-1, with TRBD1 matching over 11 bases. The CDR3 has 17 amino acids. Germline V gene data show CDR1 as LNHDA and CDR2 as SQIVND (reference sequence). J was trimmed by 3 bases and V by 3 bases; bases with no gene match: 7. The CDR3 protein is CASSIGTGGIRYNEQFF. CDR3 coding DNA: TGTGCCAGTAGTATCGGGACAGGGGGTATCCGCTACAATGAGCAGTTCTTC.

This chain joins TRBV9 and TRBJ2-7, with D unresolved. Germline-derived CDR1 and CDR2 are SGDLS and YYNGEE. The CDR3 spans 14 residues. Trimming shortened V by 3 bases and J by 7 bases, and 17 bases separated the two germline ends. The CDR3 loop is CASSASPTREEQYF. The CDR3 DNA reads as TGTGCCAGCAGCGCCTCCCCCACACGTGAAGAGCAGTACTTC. Supplemented by reference TRBV9 and TRBJ2-7, the full variable domain reads DSGVTQTPKHLITATGQRVTLRCSPRSGDLSVYWYQQSLDQGLQFLIQYYNGEERAKGNILERFSAQQFPDLHSELNLSSLELGDSALYFCASSASPTREEQYFGPGTRLTVT.

J is TRBJ2-1 and V is TRBV12-5; 8 nucleotides match TRBD2. The V and J ends lost 6 bases and 8 bases, in that order; junction bases with no gene match: 9. This CDR3 is built from 14 residues. Germline CDR1 LGHNT, CDR2 FRNRAP. This CDR3 reads CASGLSGSRDEQFF. The CDR3 DNA is TGTGCTAGTGGCCTGAGCGGGAGTCGGGATGAGCAGTTCTTC.

The V gene is TRBV6-1, the J gene TRBJ2-3; tentative D call: TRBD2 (6 bases). The CDR3 has 15 amino acids. The germline V and J ends were trimmed by 3 bases and 0 bases, with 10 bases remaining between them. Germline-derived CDR1 and CDR2 are MNHNS and SASEGT. CDR3: CASSEGLLSTDTQYF. In nucleotides, the CDR3 is TGTGCCAGCAGTGAGGGACTGCTGAGCACAGATACGCAGTATTTT.

The chain joins TRBV6-5 to TRBJ1-4, with D unclear. The CDR3 has 14 amino acids. The V end lost 4 bases, the J end lost 8 bases, and 14 bases lay between the germline ends. The germline V gene encodes CDR1 MNHEY and CDR2 SVGAGI. CDR3 loop: CASSSRSEREKLFF. For the CDR3, the DNA is TGTGCCAGCAGTTCACGATCGGAGCGCGAAAAACTGTTTTTT.

The chain combines TRBV6-5 with TRBJ1-6; tentatively, D is TRBD1 (6 bases). The germline CDR1 and CDR2 sequences are MNHEY and SVGAGI. CDR3 length: 16 residues. The V and J ends lost 4 bases and 7 bases respectively, with 17 bases between them. The chain's CDR3 is CASSSTGKGYNSPLHF. The DNA of the CDR3 is TGTGCCAGCAGTTCAACAGGGAAGGGTTACAATTCACCCCTCCACTTT.

V and J are TRBV2 and TRBJ1-1, with no clear D. Trimming stripped 1 base from V and 5 bases from J, with 8 bases between. Germline loops: CDR1 SNHLY, CDR2 FYNNEI. The CDR3 is 13 amino acids. The CDR3 sequence: CASSEEQQTEAFF. Here the CDR3 DNA reads TGTGCCAGCAGTGAAGAACAGCAAACTGAAGCTTTCTTT.

The V and J genes are TRBV28 and TRBJ2-4; 9 positions match TRBD2. CDR3 length: 19 residues. The trim removed 2 bases at V and 3 bases at J, leaving 14 bases unmatched. Germline V lookup: CDR1 MDHEN, CDR2 SYDVKM. Here the CDR3 reads CASSLNRREGLNLKNIQYF. The CDR3 DNA reads as TGTGCCAGCAGTTTAAATCGGCGGGAGGGGCTGAATCTCAAAAACATTCAGTACTTC.

This clone was counted a single time. This chain links TRBV6-5 with TRBJ1-5; TRBD1 might be the D (6 bases). Trimming pared 6 bases from V and 6 bases from J, leaving 15 bases between. CDR3 length equals 14 residues. The germline V gene encodes CDR1 MNHEY and CDR2 SVGAGI. The CDR3 DNA is TGTGCCAGCAGCGAGGGGGGGGCAGGTCAGCCCCAGCATTTT. Translated, it gives CASSEGGAGQPQHF.

The rearrangement uses TRBV14 and TRBJ2-3; D may be TRBD1 (7 bases). Trimming shortened V by 4 bases and J by 0 bases, and 14 bases separated the two germline ends. Germline values: CDR1 SGHDN, CDR2 FVKESK. The CDR3 is 16 residues long. The CDR3 nucleotides read TGTGCCAGCAGCCGCCAGGGGGGCTTGAGCACAGATACGCAGTATTTT. It translates to CASSRQGGLSTDTQYF.

The rearrangement uses TRBV4-1 and TRBJ1-6; D is ambiguous. CDR1 and CDR2 from the germline V gene are MGHRA and YSYEKL. V dropped 2 bases and J dropped 12 bases, with 11 bases sitting between them. The CDR3 has 13 residues. The chain's CDR3 is CASSQILTGPLHF. CDR3 sequence (DNA): TGCGCCAGCAGCCAAATTTTGACGGGACCCCTCCACTTT.